The 7 T cell receptor beta chains below were found in one sample sequenced in a study of cytotoxic CD8 clonotypes in ibrutinib-treated CLL. The assay was immunoSEQ multiplex PCR, and TCRdb's table has in-frame clones only and misses some. The sample lists 140,000 to 150,000 clones; approximately 80% were seen once. The source was PBMCs, collected after 24 months of ibrutinib treatment. All receptors come from a human donor with chronic lymphocytic leukemia.

The V and J genes are TRBV27 and TRBJ1-2, with D possibly being TRBD1 (6 bases). The CDR3 runs 15 residues. Looked up from germline, CDR1 is MNHEY and CDR2 is SMNVEV (reference sequence). V dropped 4 bases and J dropped 6 bases, with 18 bases sitting between them. CDR3 bases: TGTGCCAGCAGTTACACCACTGGGGGGCGTGATGGCTACACCTTC. It is translated as CASSYTTGGRDGYTF.

V gene TRBV29-1 combines with J gene TRBJ1-1, with a tentative D call TRBD1 (6 bases). This CDR3 spans 13 amino acids. The V end was cut by 6 bases, the J end by 0 bases, with 11 bases between. In germline, CDR1 is SQVTM, CDR2 ANQGSEA. CDR3 nucleotide sequence: TGCAGCGTAGAGGGGGAGATGAACACTGAAGCTTTCTTT. Protein: CSVEGEMNTEAFF.

This chain links TRBV5-1 with TRBJ1-1, with D unclear. There are 16 residues in the CDR3. CDR1 and CDR2 from the germline V gene are SGHRS and YFSETQ. V dropped 0 bases and J dropped 4 bases, with 16 bases sitting between them. The CDR3 spells CASSLEGSPLGTEAFF. CDR3 nucleotide sequence: TGCGCCAGCAGCTTGGAGGGCAGCCCCCTGGGCACTGAAGCTTTCTTT.

This clone is large (0.1 to 1%) within its sample. The chain is built from TRBV18 and TRBJ1-6, with D tentatively TRBD1 (6 bases). CDR1 KGHSH and CDR2 LQKENI come from the germline V gene. The V gene lost 5 bases and the J gene lost 9 bases, with 14 bases spanning the gap. This CDR3 is built from 14 residues. The DNA for the CDR3 is TGTGCCAGCTCATTTGCCAGGGGACCTTCACCCCTCCACTTT. Amino acids: CASSFARGPSPLHF.

V usage is TRBV7-8 and J usage is TRBJ1-2; D possibly corresponds to TRBD1 (5 bases). The CDR3 extends over 14 amino acids. Germline CDR1 SGHVS, CDR2 FQNEAQ. The germline V and J ends were trimmed by 5 bases and 4 bases, with 14 bases remaining between them. The DNA for the CDR3 is TGTGCCAGCAGCACAGGACCTTATTCCTATGGCTACACCTTC. It translates to CASSTGPYSYGYTF.

V and J are TRBV5-8 and TRBJ2-7; possible D gene TRBD2, 5 bases. The ends were cut back, 0 bases at V and 6 bases at J, with 7 bases in the middle. The CDR3 runs 12 residues. Germline V gene sequence: CDR1 SGHTS, CDR2 YDEGEE. The CDR3 DNA sequence: TGTGCCAGCAGCTTGGGAGGGTTCGAGCAGTACTTC. Translating gives CASSLGGFEQYF.

This chain uses TRBV5-1 with TRBJ2-1; TRBD1 matches 11 bases. The junction had 9 bases not matched to a gene; V was cut back by 4 bases and J by 9 bases. Germline V lookup: CDR1 SGHRS, CDR2 YFSETQ. The CDR3 has 15 amino acids. This chain's CDR3 is CASSPTGQGAGEQFF. Written as DNA, the CDR3 is TGCGCCAGCAGCCCTACCGGACAGGGGGCGGGTGAGCAGTTCTTC.